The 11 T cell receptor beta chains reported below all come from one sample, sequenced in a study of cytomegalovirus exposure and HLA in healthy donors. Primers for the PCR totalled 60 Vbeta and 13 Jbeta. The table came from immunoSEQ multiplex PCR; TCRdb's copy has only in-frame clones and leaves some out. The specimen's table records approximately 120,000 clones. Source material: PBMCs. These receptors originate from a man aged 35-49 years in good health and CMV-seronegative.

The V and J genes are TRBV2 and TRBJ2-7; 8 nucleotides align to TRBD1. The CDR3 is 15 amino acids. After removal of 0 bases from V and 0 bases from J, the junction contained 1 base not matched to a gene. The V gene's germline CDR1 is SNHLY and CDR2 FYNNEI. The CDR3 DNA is TGTGCCAGCAGTGAAGCCACAGGGGGCTCCTACGAGCAGTACTTC. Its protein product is CASSEATGGSYEQYF.

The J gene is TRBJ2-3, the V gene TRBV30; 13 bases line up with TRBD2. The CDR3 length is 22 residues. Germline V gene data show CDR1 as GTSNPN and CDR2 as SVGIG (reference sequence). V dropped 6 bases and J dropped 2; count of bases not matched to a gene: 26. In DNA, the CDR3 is TGTGCCTGCACACCACGCCCCGGCAGGGACCGACTAGCGGGAGGATTCACAGATACGCAGTATTTT. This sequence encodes CACTPRPGRDRLAGGFTDTQYF.

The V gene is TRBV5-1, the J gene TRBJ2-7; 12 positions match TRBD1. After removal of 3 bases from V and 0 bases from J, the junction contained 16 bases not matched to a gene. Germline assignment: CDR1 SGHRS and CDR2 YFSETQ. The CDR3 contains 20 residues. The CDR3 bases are TGCGCCAGCAGCTGGTCCGGGACAGGGGGCACCAGCGGGAGCTCCTACGAGCAGTACTTC. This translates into CASSWSGTGGTSGSSYEQYF.

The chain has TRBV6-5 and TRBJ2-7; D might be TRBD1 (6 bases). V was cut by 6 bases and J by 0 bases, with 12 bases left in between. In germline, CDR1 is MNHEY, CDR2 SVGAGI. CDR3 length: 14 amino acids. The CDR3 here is CASSWDMHSYEQYF. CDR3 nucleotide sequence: TGTGCCAGCAGCTGGGACATGCACTCCTACGAGCAGTACTTC.

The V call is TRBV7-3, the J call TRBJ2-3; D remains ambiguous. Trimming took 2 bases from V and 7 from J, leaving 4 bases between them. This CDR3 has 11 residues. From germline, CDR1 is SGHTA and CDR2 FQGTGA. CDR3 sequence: CASSLQNTQYF. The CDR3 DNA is TGTGCCAGCAGCTTACAAAATACGCAGTATTTT.

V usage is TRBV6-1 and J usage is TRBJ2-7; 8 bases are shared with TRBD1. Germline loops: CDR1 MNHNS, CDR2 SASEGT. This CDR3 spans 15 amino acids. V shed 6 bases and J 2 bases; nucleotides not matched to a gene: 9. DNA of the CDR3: TGTGCCAGCAGCGTAGGACAGGGCCCCACCTACGAGCAGTACTTC. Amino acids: CASSVGQGPTYEQYF.

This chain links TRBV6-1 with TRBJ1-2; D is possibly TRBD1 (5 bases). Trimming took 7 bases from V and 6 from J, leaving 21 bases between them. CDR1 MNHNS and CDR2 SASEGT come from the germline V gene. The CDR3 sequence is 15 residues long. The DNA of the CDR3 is TGTGCCAGCAACAAGACTCCCAGCAGGGTAGATGGCTACACCTTC. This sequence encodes CASNKTPSRVDGYTF.

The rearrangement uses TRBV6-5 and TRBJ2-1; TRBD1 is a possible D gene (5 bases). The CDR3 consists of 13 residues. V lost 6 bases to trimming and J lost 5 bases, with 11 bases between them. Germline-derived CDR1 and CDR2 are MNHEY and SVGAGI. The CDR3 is CASRSWGNNEQFF. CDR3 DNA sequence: TGTGCCAGCAGAAGCTGGGGCAACAATGAGCAGTTCTTC.

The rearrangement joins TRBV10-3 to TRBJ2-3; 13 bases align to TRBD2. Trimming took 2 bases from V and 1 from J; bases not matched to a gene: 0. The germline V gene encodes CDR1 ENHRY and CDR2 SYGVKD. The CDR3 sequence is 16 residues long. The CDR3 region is CAISEGLAGGTDTQYF. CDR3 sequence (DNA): TGTGCCATCAGTGAGGGACTAGCGGGAGGCACAGATACGCAGTATTTT.

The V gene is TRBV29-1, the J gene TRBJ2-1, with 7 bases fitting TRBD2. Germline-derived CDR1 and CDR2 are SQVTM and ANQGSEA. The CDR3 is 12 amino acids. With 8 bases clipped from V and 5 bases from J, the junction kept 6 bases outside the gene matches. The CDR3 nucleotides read TGCAGCCCTAGCGGCCCTAACAATGAGCAGTTCTTC. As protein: CSPSGPNNEQFF.

CDR3 in DNA: TGCGCCAGCAGCCAAGTGTGGGGGGATTCCTACGAGCAGTACTTC. It specifies CASSQVWGDSYEQYF. The rearrangement links TRBV4-1 to TRBJ2-7; TRBD2 might be the D (6 bases). V shed 1 base and J shed 1 base, with 11 bases lying between them. The CDR3 is made up of 15 amino acids. Germline V lookup: CDR1 MGHRA, CDR2 YSYEKL.